The entry below describes one T cell receptor beta chain. As yet, its antigen is unknown. CDR3 size: 16 residues. The germline gives CDR1 DFQATT, CDR2 SNEGSKA (reference sequence). This entry comes from a study of T cells expressing NK-cell markers. Across the study: Among the eight sequenced donors, seven tested HCMV-seropositive and one tested seronegative. Study-wide findings and caveats: These same clonotypes (in several donors) also led the CD3+CD56-NKG2C+ fraction.

One entry per CDR3 protein, without DNA, is what TCRdb gives after re-calling the 5' RACE reads. This listing includes roughly 300,000 distinct CDR3 sequences. The sample consisted of blood T cells: a sorted CD56 or NKG2C T cell subset, CD4+ or CD8+ T cells, or bulk PBMC T cells (not recorded which). This chain links TRBV20-1 with TRBJ2-2; TCRdb picks TRBD2, but there is no DNA to check that call. The source is a woman aged 18 to 75 in good health. The CDR3 sequence: CSASRGVAGATGELFF.